The entry below describes one TCR beta chain. There is no known antigen for this receptor. No base-level quality is on record; no much larger clone is a single base apart. This record belongs to a study of beta chain features in type 1 diabetes listed by TCRdb under 2018. Broadly, across the study: Mean age, gender distribution, total cell number and subset yield were not different between patients and healthy donors. Naive and central memory subsets were obtained from all 30 or so donors, but regulatory and stem cell-like memory subsets were isolated from only 8 patients and roughly 8 healthy donors. A total of about 100 million sorted cells were examined across all samples, and RNA yield correlated strongly with the number of cells per subset. The study compared TCRB repertoires of sorted circulating CD4+ T cell subsets between recently diagnosed type 1 diabetes patients and matched healthy donors.

The entire amount of isolated RNA was reverse transcribed using the High Capacity cDNA Reverse Transcription Kit, so the sequenced TCRB transcripts were expressed ones. Deep immunoSEQ sequencing was applied to naive, central memory and regulatory T cell samples, giving an average of around 3.4 million total reads per sample. After sorted cells were lysed in RLT buffer, RNA was extracted with DNase-treated RNeasy Micro or Mini kits, with the choice depending on cell number. To prevent cross-contamination, every cell subset was processed on its own, while patient and healthy donor samples were processed together. Using the immunoSEQ multiplex PCR, TCRB sequences were amplified from cDNA into 87-bp fragments spanning the CDR3 region. Amplicons were sequenced on the Illumina HiSeq platform. As for the authors' bioinformatics: Synthetic template baselines were used to correct PCR bias computationally, reads within Hamming distance 2 were collapsed, and singletons that could not be merged were discarded. Reads were aligned against IMGT to assign V, D and J genes, CDR3 length and insertions or deletions at six rearrangement sites. Clonotype counts were normalized to sorted cell number within each subset before computing true diversity and Gini coefficients with the tcR R package. The overlap coefficient, calculated on TCRB nucleotide sequences, was used to quantify repertoire sharing. Held by TCRdb, this immuneACCESS table contains in-frame sequences only and omits some clones. Under half of the omission traces to an unresolved V gene where checked; the cause of the rest is unknown. The DNA gave D and trimming, while V, J and clone size come from that table. Present in this sample are 150,000 or so clones, 6.5% to 10% of which were seen just once. Around 0.5% of the sample goes to the ten largest clones.

The germline V gene supplies CDR1 LGHNA and CDR2 YSLEER. Spanning cysteine to phenylalanine, the CDR3 consists of 13 amino acids. Of all the DNA, just the CDR3 is kept, 39 bases in frame from base 1. V is shortened by 4 bases, J by 6 bases, and the region joining them spans 13 bases. Results the study describes overall, beyond this receptor: At VDJ recombination sites, patients with type 1 diabetes made fewer insertions and deleted more nucleotides, a pattern implying thymic rearrangement abnormalities. A moderate but significant shortening of TCRB CDR3 length was observed in type 1 diabetes patients in all four CD4+ subsets. Because the HLA sub-analyses included only small numbers of individuals, any influence of HLA type on TCRB rearrangement was left unresolved. Naive, central memory and regulatory TCRB repertoires appeared to be more similar among patients than among healthy donors. Shorter templates might be favored by PCR, yet because patient and control samples were amplified and corrected together, any such skew would affect both groups equally. Because cDNA was sequenced instead of genomic DNA, activated cells with high expression could be over-represented, although the groups did not differ in activation or CD3 levels.

A single peripheral blood draw of approximately 100 mL on average was collected from each donor into heparinised tubes. A BD FACSAria II and a panel including CD45RO, CCR7, CD25, CD127, CD95 and CD27 were used to sort naive, central memory, regulatory and stem cell-like memory CD4+ T cells. A purity above 95% was achieved for all sorted populations. PBMCs were isolated right away by Lymphoprep density gradient centrifugation and were stained directly, without culture. So that batch effects would be minimized, each experiment stained and sorted samples in pairs, pairing one healthy donor with one patient.

This TCR was sampled from a woman between 18 and 30 years old with type 1 diabetes. Sample: central memory CD4+ T cells from blood. The sequence joins TRBV4-3 to TRBJ2-7, with TRBD1 perhaps the D gene, on 5 matching bases. The sequenced DNA: TGCGCCAGCAGCCCAAGACACCAGGGCGAGCAGTACTTC. This translates into CASSPRHQGEQYF.